The 20 T cell receptor beta chains presented below share a single source sample, sequenced in a study of Ad26.COV2.S vaccination and SARS-CoV-2 variants. Using immunoSEQ multiplex PCR, the repertoire was profiled, and TCRdb retains in-frame clones only, with some absent. The repertoire has hundreds of thousands of clones, 70% to 90% of them found once; the top ten carry 3% to 4%. Described treatment: some 20 received Ad26.COV2.S at low or high dose, single or two shots; about 5 received placebo; per-sample allocation not given. The investigators took samples on day 63 after the first vaccine or placebo injection. This specimen consisted of peripheral blood, obtained in a trial of Ad26.COV2.S vaccine versus placebo. The receptors originated from a person between 18 and 60 years old who received the Ad26.COV2.S COVID-19 vaccine or a placebo.

The V call is TRBV7-3, the J call TRBJ2-5; unclear D gene. The germline V gene encodes CDR1 SGHTA and CDR2 FQGTGA. The CDR3 extends over 15 amino acids. Trimming removed 2 bases from V and 0 bases from J, with 10 bases in between. The CDR3 loop reads CASSLQGGYQETQYF. The CDR3 bases are TGTGCCAGCAGCTTACAAGGCGGTTACCAAGAGACCCAGTACTTC.

CDR3 residues: CASSDSAGSTDTQYF. The CDR3 DNA sequence: TGTGCCAGCAGTGACTCAGCGGGGAGCACAGATACGCAGTATTTT. This sequence joins TRBV6-4 and TRBJ2-3; 7 positions match TRBD2. This CDR3 has 15 residues. V gave up 0 bases and J gave up 0 bases; unmatched junction bases: 0. Germline CDR1 and CDR2: MRHNA and SNTAGT.

V gene TRBV15 combines with J gene TRBJ2-3; TRBD2 aligns across 7 bases. The CDR3 runs 15 residues. V lost 0 bases and J lost 2; bases outside the gene matches: 2. Germline CDR1 and CDR2: LNHNV and YYDKDF (reference sequence). In DNA form, the CDR3 reads TGTGCCACCAGCAGAGATCGGGGGGTCACAGATACGCAGTATTTT. It specifies CATSRDRGVTDTQYF. Full variable domain (remainder filled in from reference TRBV15 and TRBJ2-3): DAMVIQNPRYQVTQFGKPVTLSCSQTLNHNVMYWYQQKSSQAPKLLFHYYDKDFNNEADTPDNFQSRRPNTSFCFLDIRSPGLGDTAMYLCATSRDRGVTDTQYFGPGTRLTVL.

In DNA, the CDR3 is TGTGCCAGCAGCCCCCAGGGGGGGGGCCGAGAGACCCAGTACTTC. Amino acid sequence: CASSPQGGGRETQYF. J is TRBJ2-5 and V is TRBV4-2; the D gene could be TRBD1 or TRBD2 (7 bases each). The CDR3 sequence is 15 residues long. Per the germline V gene, CDR1 is LGHNA and CDR2 is YNFKEQ. V lost 4 bases, J lost 4 bases, and 16 bases lay in between.

Only one count was recorded for this clone. The rearrangement links TRBV12-5 to TRBJ2-1; 11 nucleotides line up with TRBD2. The V segment lost 3 bases and the J segment 0 bases; nucleotides outside the gene matches: 16. Germline-derived CDR1 and CDR2 are LGHNT and FRNRAP. This CDR3 is built from 21 residues. The CDR3 DNA reads as TGTGCTAGTGGTTTACCCCCCGGGCTAGCGGGGGGCCGGAGCTCCTACAATGAGCAGTTCTTC. This translates into CASGLPPGLAGGRSSYNEQFF.

The CDR3 reads CAYSGTRSEQYF. The CDR3 region has the DNA TGTGCGTACTCCGGGACTAGGAGTGAGCAGTACTTC. The gene calls are TRBV2 and TRBJ2-7, with 8 bases that match TRBD2. CDR3 length: 12 amino acids. Germline V gene data show CDR1 as SNHLY and CDR2 as FYNNEI. Complete variable domain (other parts from reference TRBV2 and TRBJ2-7): EPEVTQTPSHQVTQMGQEVILRCVPISNHLYFYWYRQILGQKVEFLVSFYNNEISEKSEIFDDQFSVERPDGSNFTLKIRSTKLEDSAMYFCAYSGTRSEQYFGPGTRLTVT.

The chain employs TRBV2 and TRBJ2-7, with D uncertain. Germline V gene sequence: CDR1 SNHLY, CDR2 FYNNEI. The CDR3 loop spans 10 amino acids. V lost 4 bases and J lost 4, with 2 bases in between. CDR3 protein: CASSVYEQYF. In nucleotides, the CDR3 is TGTGCCAGCAGTGTATACGAGCAGTACTTC.

This sequence joins TRBV5-1 and TRBJ1-4; 7 bases are a match to TRBD1. V dropped 1 base and J dropped 8; count of bases not matched to a gene: 5. CDR3 length equals 14 residues. Germline CDR1 reads SGHRS; CDR2 reads YFSETQ. CDR3 residues: CASSLRDSGEKLFF. Written as DNA, the CDR3 is TGCGCCAGCAGCTTGCGGGACAGTGGCGAAAAACTGTTTTTT.

The CDR3 sequence is CASSLGRLGRGQPGEKLFF. In DNA, the CDR3 is TGTGCCAGCAGCTTAGGACGACTGGGACGCGGCCAGCCGGGTGAAAAACTGTTTTTT. The chain links TRBV7-2 to TRBJ1-4, with D perhaps TRBD1 (5 bases). Germline V gene lookup returns CDR1 SGHTA and CDR2 FQGNSA. The CDR3 runs to 19 residues. V was shortened by 1 base and J by 7 bases, with 25 bases between the two germline ends.

The chain combines TRBV29-1 with TRBJ1-1; TRBD1 is a possible D gene (6 bases). The V and J ends lost 7 bases and 1 base respectively, with 13 bases between them. This CDR3 is 13 amino acids long. Germline V CDR1 and CDR2: SQVTM, ANQGSEA. In DNA, the CDR3 is TGCAGCGCTCGAGAGGACAGGAACACTGAAGCTTTCTTT. Translated, it gives CSAREDRNTEAFF.

The rearrangement uses TRBV9 and TRBJ1-2; D might be TRBD1 (6 bases). Trimming pared 6 bases from V and 3 bases from J, leaving 18 bases between. Germline assignment: CDR1 SGDLS and CDR2 YYNGEE. This CDR3 comprises 15 residues. The CDR3 is CASTTRWEGDYGYTF. The CDR3 DNA sequence: TGTGCCAGCACGACCAGGTGGGAGGGGGACTATGGCTACACCTTC.

V is TRBV19 and J is TRBJ1-1; perhaps TRBD1 as D (6 bases). The CDR3 runs 16 residues. Trimming left V 3 bases short and J 1 base short, with 15 bases between. Germline loops: CDR1 LNHDA, CDR2 SQIVND (reference sequence). The CDR3 spells CASSIGSNRANTEAFF. For the CDR3, the DNA is TGTGCCAGTAGTATCGGATCGAACAGGGCGAACACTGAAGCTTTCTTT. The entire variable domain, with the rest obtained from reference TRBV19 and TRBJ1-1, is as follows: DGGITQSPKYLFRKEGQNVTLSCEQNLNHDAMYWYRQDPGQGLRLIYYSQIVNDFQKGDIAEGYSVSREKKESFPLTVTSAQKNPTAFYLCASSIGSNRANTEAFFGQGTRLTVV.

This chain joins TRBV7-2 and TRBJ2-6, with D possibly being TRBD2 (5 bases). The germline V gene encodes CDR1 SGHTA and CDR2 FQGNSA. Between the trimmed V and J ends, which lost 5 bases and 4 bases, there was a span of 18 bases. The CDR3 is made up of 17 amino acids. The CDR3 DNA reads TGTGCCAGCAGCGGAGGTATGGCTCGAACGGGGGCCAACGTCCTGACTTTC. Translated, it gives CASSGGMARTGANVLTF.

The chain recombines TRBV6-1 with TRBJ1-1; D ambiguous. The germline V gene encodes CDR1 MNHNS and CDR2 SASEGT. The V and J ends lost 1 base and 2 bases respectively, with 5 bases between them. The CDR3 contains 13 residues. Here the CDR3 reads CASSEVLNTEAFF. CDR3 DNA sequence: TGTGCCAGCAGTGAAGTACTCAACACTGAAGCTTTCTTT.

The chain couples TRBV6-2 or TRBV6-3 to TRBJ2-4; D is perhaps TRBD1 or TRBD2 (5 bases each). Germline CDR1 MNHEY, CDR2 SVGEGT. Trimming left V 0 bases short and J 1 base short, with 16 bases between. The CDR3 sequence is 18 residues long. The CDR3 bases are TGTGCCAGCAGTTACTCGCCAGGGTACGAGGGGGCCAAAAACATTCAGTACTTC. Protein product: CASSYSPGYEGAKNIQYF.

In this sample, this clone turned up once. The chain couples TRBV5-1 to TRBJ2-1; 11 bases line up with TRBD2. CDR3 length equals 16 residues. Germline CDR1 SGHRS, CDR2 YFSETQ. Trimming cost V 3 bases and J 4 bases; bases outside gene matches: 6. CDR3 sequence reads: CASSSIAGGIYNEQFF. CDR3 in DNA: TGCGCCAGCAGCTCAATAGCGGGGGGGATATACAATGAGCAGTTCTTC.

Here the CDR3 DNA reads TGTGCCAGCAGCTTACACGGTCAGCCCCAGCATTTT. It yields the protein CASSLHGQPQHF. The gene calls are TRBV7-2 and TRBJ1-5; D ambiguous. The V gene lost 2 bases and the J gene lost 6 bases, with 5 bases spanning the gap. From germline, CDR1 is SGHTA and CDR2 FQGNSA. This CDR3 contains 12 residues.

The chain combines TRBV21-1 with TRBJ2-1; the table assigns TRBD1, which was not confirmed against the DNA. TRBV21-1 is deemed a pseudogene. This CDR3 region has 18 residues. CDR3 sequence (DNA): TGTGCCAGCAGCAAGTTTAGAGGACAGGGGGGACCTATGTGTGAGCAGTTCTTC. Translated: CASSKFRGQGGPMCEQFF.

This clone showed up just once. The rearrangement joins TRBV3-1 (or the pseudogene TRBV3-2) to TRBJ2-3; a possible D gene is TRBD1 (5 bases). Germline V lookup: CDR1 LGHDT, CDR2 YNNKEL (reference sequence). The CDR3 sequence is 11 residues long. The germline V and J ends were trimmed by 4 bases and 6 bases, with 5 bases remaining between them. Here the CDR3 DNA reads TGTGCCAGCAGCCCAGGGGATACGCAGTATTTT. Protein sequence: CASSPGDTQYF.

The J gene is TRBJ2-7, the V gene TRBV28; D unresolved. Germline V gene sequence: CDR1 MDHEN, CDR2 SYDVKM. V dropped 6 bases and J dropped 3 bases, with 15 bases sitting between them. The CDR3 is 14 amino acids. The DNA for the CDR3 is TGTGCCAGCAGCCTCCGAGACGGTTTCTACGAGCAGTACTTC. Translating it yields CASSLRDGFYEQYF.